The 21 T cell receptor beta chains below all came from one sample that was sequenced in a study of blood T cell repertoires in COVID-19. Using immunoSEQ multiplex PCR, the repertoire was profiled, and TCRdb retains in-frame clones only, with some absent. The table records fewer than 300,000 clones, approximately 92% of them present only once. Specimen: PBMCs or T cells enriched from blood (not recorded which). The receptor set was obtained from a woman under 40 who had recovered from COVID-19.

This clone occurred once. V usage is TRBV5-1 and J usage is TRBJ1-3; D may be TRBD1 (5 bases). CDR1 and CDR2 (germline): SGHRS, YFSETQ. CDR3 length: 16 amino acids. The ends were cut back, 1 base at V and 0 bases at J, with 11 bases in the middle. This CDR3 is CASSLTGGDSGNTIYF. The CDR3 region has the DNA TGCGCCAGCAGCTTGACCGGAGGGGACTCTGGAAACACCATATATTTT. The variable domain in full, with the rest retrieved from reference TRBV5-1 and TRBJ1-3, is KAGVTQTPRYLIKTRGQQVTLSCSPISGHRSVSWYQQTPGQGLQFLFEYFSETQRNKGNFPGRFSGRQFSNSRSEMNVSTLELGDSALYLCASSLTGGDSGNTIYFGEGSWLTVV.

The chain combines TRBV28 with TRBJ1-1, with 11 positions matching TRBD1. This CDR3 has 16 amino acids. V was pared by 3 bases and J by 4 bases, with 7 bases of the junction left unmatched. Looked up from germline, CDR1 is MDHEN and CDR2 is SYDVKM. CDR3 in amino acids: CASSLPSGTGGTEAFF. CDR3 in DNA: TGTGCCAGCAGTTTGCCCTCCGGGACAGGGGGCACTGAAGCTTTCTTT.

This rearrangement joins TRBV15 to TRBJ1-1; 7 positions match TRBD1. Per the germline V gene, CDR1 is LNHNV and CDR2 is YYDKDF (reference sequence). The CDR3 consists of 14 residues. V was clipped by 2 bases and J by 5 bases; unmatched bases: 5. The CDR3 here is CATSRPGTETEAFF. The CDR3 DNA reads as TGTGCCACCAGCAGACCGGGGACAGAGACTGAAGCTTTCTTT. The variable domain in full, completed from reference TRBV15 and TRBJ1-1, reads DAMVIQNPRYQVTQFGKPVTLSCSQTLNHNVMYWYQQKSSQAPKLLFHYYDKDFNNEADTPDNFQSRRPNTSFCFLDIRSPGLGDTAMYLCATSRPGTETEAFFGQGTRLTVV.

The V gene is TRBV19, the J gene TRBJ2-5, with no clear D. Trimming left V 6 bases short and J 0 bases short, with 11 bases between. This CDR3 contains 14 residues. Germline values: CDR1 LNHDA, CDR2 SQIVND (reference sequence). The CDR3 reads CASRLTSHQETQYF. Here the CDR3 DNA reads TGTGCCAGTAGACTAACAAGCCACCAAGAGACCCAGTACTTC.

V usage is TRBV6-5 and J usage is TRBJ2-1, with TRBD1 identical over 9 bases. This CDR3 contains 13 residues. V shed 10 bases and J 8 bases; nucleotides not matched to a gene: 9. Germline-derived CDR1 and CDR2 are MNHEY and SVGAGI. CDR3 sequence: CATRDRETHEQFF. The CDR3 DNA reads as TGTGCCACCCGGGACAGGGAAACCCATGAGCAGTTCTTC.

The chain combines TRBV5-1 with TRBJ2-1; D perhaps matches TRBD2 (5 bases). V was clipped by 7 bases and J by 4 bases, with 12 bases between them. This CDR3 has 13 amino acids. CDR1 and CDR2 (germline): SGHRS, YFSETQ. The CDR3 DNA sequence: TGCGCCAGCGGCAAAACGGGGTACAATGAGCAGTTCTTC. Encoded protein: CASGKTGYNEQFF.

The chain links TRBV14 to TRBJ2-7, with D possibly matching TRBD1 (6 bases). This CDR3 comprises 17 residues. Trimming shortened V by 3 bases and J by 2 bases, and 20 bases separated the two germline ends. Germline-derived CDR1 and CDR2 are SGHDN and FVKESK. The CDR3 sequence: CASSHHRDGTPTYEQYF. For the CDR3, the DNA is TGTGCCAGCAGCCATCACAGAGACGGGACACCAACCTACGAGCAGTACTTC.

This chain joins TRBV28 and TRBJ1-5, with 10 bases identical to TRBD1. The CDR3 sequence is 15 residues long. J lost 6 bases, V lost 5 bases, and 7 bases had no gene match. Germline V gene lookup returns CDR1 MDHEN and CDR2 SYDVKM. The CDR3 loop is CASSARTGGLQPQHF. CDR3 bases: TGTGCCAGCAGTGCCCGGACAGGGGGACTTCAGCCCCAGCATTTT.

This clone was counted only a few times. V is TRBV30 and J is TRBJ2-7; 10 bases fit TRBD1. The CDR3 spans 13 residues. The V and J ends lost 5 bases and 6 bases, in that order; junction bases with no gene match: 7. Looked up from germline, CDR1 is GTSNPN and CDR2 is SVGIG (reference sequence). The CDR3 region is CAWGQGGISEQYF. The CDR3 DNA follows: TGTGCCTGGGGACAGGGGGGAATCTCCGAGCAGTACTTC.

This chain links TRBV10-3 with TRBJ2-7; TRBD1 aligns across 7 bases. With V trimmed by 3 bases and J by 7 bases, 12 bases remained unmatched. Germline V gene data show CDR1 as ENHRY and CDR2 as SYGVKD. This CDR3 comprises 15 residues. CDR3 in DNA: TGTGCCATCAGTGACCCTGGGACAGTCGCCCCTGAGCAGTACTTC. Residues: CAISDPGTVAPEQYF.

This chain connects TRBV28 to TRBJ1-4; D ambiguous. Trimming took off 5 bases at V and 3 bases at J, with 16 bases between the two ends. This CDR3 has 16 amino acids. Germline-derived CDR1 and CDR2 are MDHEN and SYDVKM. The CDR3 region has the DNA TGTGCCAGCAGTGGACTAGCGGGAGTTTCTAATGAAAAACTGTTTTTT. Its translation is CASSGLAGVSNEKLFF.

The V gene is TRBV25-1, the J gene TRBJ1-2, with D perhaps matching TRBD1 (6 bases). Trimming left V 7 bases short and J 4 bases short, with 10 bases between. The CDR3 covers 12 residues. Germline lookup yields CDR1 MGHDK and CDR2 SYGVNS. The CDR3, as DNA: TGTGCCAGCAATAGGGGGACCTATGGCTACACCTTC. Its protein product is CASNRGTYGYTF.

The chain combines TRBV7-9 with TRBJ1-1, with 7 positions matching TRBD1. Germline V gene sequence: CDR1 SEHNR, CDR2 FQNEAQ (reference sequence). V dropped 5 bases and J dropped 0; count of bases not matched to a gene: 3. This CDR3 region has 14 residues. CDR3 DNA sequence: TGTGCCAGCAGCACCGGGACAGTGAACACTGAAGCTTTCTTT. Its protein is CASSTGTVNTEAFF. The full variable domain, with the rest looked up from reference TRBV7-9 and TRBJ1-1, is DTGVSQNPRHKITKRGQNVTFRCDPISEHNRLYWYRQTLGQGPEFLTYFQNEAQLEKSRLLSDRFSAERPKGSFSTLEIQRTEQGDSAMYLCASSTGTVNTEAFFGQGTRLTVV.

CDR3 in amino acids: CASSPKAEGETQYF. The CDR3 bases are TGTGCCAGCTCACCCAAGGCGGAGGGAGAGACCCAGTACTTC. V and J are TRBV18 and TRBJ2-5; a weak D match, TRBD2 (6 bases). Trimming shortened V by 3 bases and J by 4 bases, and 12 bases separated the two germline ends. The CDR3 contains 14 residues. CDR1 is KGHSH and CDR2 is LQKENI in the germline V gene.

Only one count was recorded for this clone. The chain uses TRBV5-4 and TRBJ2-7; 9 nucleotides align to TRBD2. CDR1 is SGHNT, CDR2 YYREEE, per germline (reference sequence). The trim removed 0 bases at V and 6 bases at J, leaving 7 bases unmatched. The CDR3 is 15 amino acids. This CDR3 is CASSLEGTSSREQYF. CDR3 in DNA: TGTGCCAGCAGCTTGGAGGGGACTAGCTCGCGCGAGCAGTACTTC.

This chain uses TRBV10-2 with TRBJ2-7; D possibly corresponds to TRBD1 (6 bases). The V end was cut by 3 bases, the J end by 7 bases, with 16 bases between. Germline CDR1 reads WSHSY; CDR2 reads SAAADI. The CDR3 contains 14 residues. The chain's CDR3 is CASSDSQGNKEQYF. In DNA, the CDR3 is TGCGCCAGCAGTGACAGTCAGGGGAATAAGGAGCAGTACTTC.

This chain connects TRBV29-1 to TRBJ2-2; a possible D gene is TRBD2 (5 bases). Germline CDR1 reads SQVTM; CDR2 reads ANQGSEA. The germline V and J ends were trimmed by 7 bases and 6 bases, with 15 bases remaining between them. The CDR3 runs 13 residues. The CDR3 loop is CSAEARLPGELFF. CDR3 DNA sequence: TGCAGCGCGGAGGCGCGGCTGCCCGGGGAGCTGTTTTTT.

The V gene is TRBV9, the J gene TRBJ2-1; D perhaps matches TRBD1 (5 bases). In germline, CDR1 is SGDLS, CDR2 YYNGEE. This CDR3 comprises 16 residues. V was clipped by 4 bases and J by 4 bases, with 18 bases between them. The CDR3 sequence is CASSTAQGSIYNEQFF. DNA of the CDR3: TGTGCCAGCAGCACGGCCCAGGGTTCGATTTACAATGAGCAGTTCTTC.

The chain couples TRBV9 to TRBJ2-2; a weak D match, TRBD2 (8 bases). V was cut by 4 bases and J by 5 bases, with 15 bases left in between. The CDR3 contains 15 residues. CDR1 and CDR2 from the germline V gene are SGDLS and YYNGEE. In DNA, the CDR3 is TGTGCCAGCAGCACGGGGGGGACAGAGACCGGGGAGCTGTTTTTT. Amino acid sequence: CASSTGGTETGELFF.

The CDR3 protein is CASSLTSGRNGELFF. In DNA form, the CDR3 reads TGTGCCAGCAGTTTAACTAGCGGGAGAAACGGGGAGCTGTTTTTT. The genes are TRBV27 and TRBJ2-2; 11 positions agree with TRBD2. Germline V lookup: CDR1 MNHEY, CDR2 SMNVEV (reference sequence). The V gene end was trimmed by 2 bases and the J gene end by 7 bases; junction bases not matched to a gene: 3. The CDR3 has 15 residues.

As DNA, the CDR3 is TGTGCCAGCAGCTTAGACAGGTATGATAAGGACACTGAAGCTTTCTTT. Its translation: CASSLDRYDKDTEAFF. The chain recombines TRBV7-3 with TRBJ1-1; tentative D call: TRBD1 (6 bases). V lost 2 bases to trimming and J lost 3 bases, with 16 bases between them. CDR1 and CDR2 from the germline V gene are SGHTA and FQGTGA. The CDR3 consists of 16 residues.